These 17 T cell receptor beta chains came from one sample sequenced in a study of response to subunit inactivated influenza vaccine. One entry per CDR3 protein results from TCRdb running MiXCR on the RT-PCR reads. The table shows about 530,000 distinct CDR3 sequences, with 10% to 15% occurring only once. The sample was PBMCs from blood, taken roughly 6 weeks after vaccination. These receptors were obtained from a man aged 50 or older who received an inactivated influenza vaccine.

The chain recombines TRBV19 with TRBJ2-1, with D perhaps TRBD2 (6 bases). The CDR3 runs to 15 residues. Trimming cost V 10 bases and J 1 base, with 17 bases left between them. The germline V gene encodes CDR1 LNHDA and CDR2 SQIVND (reference sequence). In nucleotides, the CDR3 is TGTGCCACCGCGTCGGATAGCGGTTCCTACAATGAGCAGTTCTTC. This translates into CATASDSGSYNEQFF.

V and J are TRBV12-3 or TRBV12-4 and TRBJ2-7, with D perhaps matching TRBD2 (6 bases). The V end was cut by 6 bases, the J end by 2 bases, with 17 bases between. CDR3 length: 15 residues. This CDR3 reads CASSQSTAGTYEQYF. The CDR3 DNA follows: TGTGCCAGCAGCCAAAGCACAGCGGGTACCTACGAGCAGTACTTC.

This sequence joins TRBV7-9 and TRBJ2-1; TRBD1 matches 8 bases. The trim removed 8 bases at V and 7 bases at J, leaving 7 bases unmatched. The CDR3 spans 13 residues. The V gene's germline CDR1 is SEHNR and CDR2 FQNEAQ (reference sequence). The CDR3 loop reads CASGRDRMNEQFF. The CDR3 DNA sequence: TGTGCCAGCGGCCGGGACAGGATGAATGAGCAGTTCTTC.

The J gene is TRBJ1-3, the V gene TRBV11-2; perhaps TRBD1 as D (5 bases). Germline V gives CDR1 SGHAT, CDR2 FQNNGV. V was clipped by 7 bases and J by 2 bases, with 18 bases between them. The CDR3 runs 16 residues. CDR3 bases: TGTGCCAGCACCCAATTAAAGGGGCCGGCTGGAAACACCATATATTTT. This gives the protein CASTQLKGPAGNTIYF.

The table lists this clonotype with a few counts. J is TRBJ2-1 and V is TRBV28; 15 nucleotides agree with TRBD2. After removal of 4 bases from V and 3 bases from J, the junction contained 10 bases not matched to a gene. CDR1 MDHEN and CDR2 SYDVKM come from the germline V gene. CDR3 size: 19 residues. The CDR3 coding sequence is TGTGCCAGCAGTTCAAGGACTAGCGGGGGGGCCCCACACTACAATGAGCAGTTCTTC. Translated: CASSSRTSGGAPHYNEQFF.

V gene TRBV20-1 combines with J gene TRBJ2-1, with TRBD2 identical over 12 bases. This CDR3 is built from 16 residues. Germline V gene sequence: CDR1 DFQATT, CDR2 SNEGSKA (reference sequence). The junction had 18 bases not matched to a gene; V was cut back by 6 bases and J by 12 bases. CDR3 amino acids: CSAPGPGLAGRGAQFF. CDR3 nucleotides: TGCAGTGCACCCGGTCCCGGACTAGCGGGGCGGGGAGCGCAGTTCTTC.

This clonotype was seen a few times. V and J are TRBV7-2 and TRBJ2-2; weak D call: TRBD2 (5 bases). The CDR3 extends over 16 amino acids. Germline V gives CDR1 SGHTA, CDR2 FQGNSA. The V end was cut by 1 base, the J end by 0 bases, with 9 bases between. The CDR3 region is CASSLEWGANTGELFF. Written as DNA, the CDR3 is TGTGCCAGCAGCTTAGAGTGGGGAGCGAACACCGGGGAGCTGTTTTTT.

This clonotype was observed at least ten times. The chain uses TRBV20-1 and TRBJ1-2, with 10 bases aligning to TRBD1. V shed 1 base, J shed 3 bases, and the junction held 14 bases outside the gene matches. Germline V CDR1 and CDR2: DFQATT, SNEGSKA (reference sequence). The CDR3 consists of 18 residues. This CDR3 is CSARAGPGQGPGDYGYTF. The CDR3 bases are TGCAGTGCTAGAGCTGGGCCGGGACAGGGGCCCGGGGACTATGGCTACACCTTC.

This clonotype appeared many times. The chain links TRBV4-2 to TRBJ1-5; D call uncertain. Trimming left V 0 bases short and J 1 base short, with 7 bases between. The CDR3 is 15 amino acids. Germline values: CDR1 LGHNA, CDR2 YNFKEQ. The CDR3 region is CASSQEAQSNQPQHF. Written as DNA, the CDR3 is TGTGCCAGCAGCCAAGAGGCTCAGAGCAATCAGCCCCAGCATTTT.

This clonotype was seen more than once but under ten times. This chain connects TRBV15 to TRBJ2-2, with 8 bases fitting TRBD1. Germline CDR1 LNHNV, CDR2 YYDKDF (reference sequence). Trimming cost V 4 bases and J 6 bases; bases outside gene matches: 4. The CDR3 runs 14 residues. This CDR3 reads CATSKRQGSGELFF. Written as DNA, the CDR3 is TGTGCCACCAGCAAAAGACAGGGGTCCGGGGAGCTGTTTTTT.

This clonotype was detected only once. Since a much larger clone is just one base distant, this may be a read error. The rearrangement joins TRBV29-1 to TRBJ2-1; 8 bases map to TRBD1. This CDR3 region has 14 residues. Germline lookup yields CDR1 SQVTM and CDR2 ANQGSEA. Trimming took 3 bases from V and 5 from J; bases not matched to a gene: 6. The DNA for the CDR3 is TGCAGCGTTGATGCGCAGGGGGCCCACAATGAGCAGTTCTTC. Translating it yields CSVDAQGAHNEQFF.

This clonotype was seen many times. The rearrangement links TRBV21-1 to TRBJ2-7. TRBV21-1 is annotated as a pseudogene. This CDR3 is 12 amino acids long. The CDR3 sequence: CASSRVGCEQYF. CDR3 bases: TGTGCCAGCAGCCGAGTGGGGTGCGAGCAGTACTTC.

This clonotype was counted a few times. The V gene is TRBV27, the J gene TRBJ2-1; D is perhaps TRBD1 (5 bases). The CDR3 runs 16 residues. Germline lookup yields CDR1 MNHEY and CDR2 SMNVEV (reference sequence). Trimming left V 0 bases short and J 5 bases short, with 14 bases between. DNA of the CDR3: TGTGCCAGCAGTTTATCAGGGGCTACGCGACACAATGAGCAGTTCTTC. As protein: CASSLSGATRHNEQFF.

This clonotype turned up a few times. The genes are TRBV5-1 and TRBJ2-3, with a tentative D call TRBD2 (6 bases). The CDR3 has 16 amino acids. Germline V gives CDR1 SGHRS, CDR2 YFSETQ. The ends were cut back, 3 bases at V and 0 bases at J, with 14 bases in the middle. Here the CDR3 reads CASSYSGAASTDTQYF. The CDR3 DNA follows: TGCGCCAGCAGCTACTCGGGAGCGGCAAGCACAGATACGCAGTATTTT.

This rearrangement joins TRBV7-9 to TRBJ1-1, with D possibly matching TRBD1 (5 bases). Looked up from germline, CDR1 is SEHNR and CDR2 is FQNEAQ (reference sequence). The CDR3 loop spans 12 amino acids. Trimming took 1 base from V and 10 from J, leaving 10 bases between them. In nucleotides, the CDR3 is TGTGCCAGCAGCTTAGTTTCGAGGGGAGCTTTCTTT. It encodes CASSLVSRGAFF.

This CDR3 reads CASSPAGSGSSHEQYF. CDR3 DNA sequence: TGTGCCAGCAGCCCCGCAGGGAGCGGGAGTTCCCACGAGCAGTACTTC. The chain has TRBV3-1 and TRBJ2-7; the match to TRBD2 covers 8 bases. This CDR3 is built from 16 residues. The germline CDR1 and CDR2 sequences are LGHDT and YNNKEL (reference sequence). The trim removed 4 bases at V and 5 bases at J, leaving 13 bases unmatched.

In its sample, this clonotype was seen once. This chain connects TRBV2 to TRBJ2-7; 10 nucleotides align to TRBD2. CDR1 is SNHLY and CDR2 is FYNNEI in the germline V gene. The J segment lost 5 bases and the V segment lost 3 bases, leaving 7 bases of the junction unmatched. The CDR3 has 15 residues. This CDR3 reads CASSEGTSVPNEQYF. CDR3 sequence (DNA): TGTGCCAGCAGTGAGGGGACTAGCGTTCCCAACGAGCAGTACTTC. The variable domain in full, completed from reference TRBV2 and TRBJ2-7, reads EPEVTQTPSHQVTQMGQEVILRCVPISNHLYFYWYRQILGQKVEFLVSFYNNEISEKSEIFDDQFSVERPDGSNFTLKIRSTKLEDSAMYFCASSEGTSVPNEQYFGPGTRLTVT.